Listed here are 26 T cell receptor beta chains from one sample, sequenced in a study of long-term antiretroviral therapy in people with HIV. Running of the v3.0 immunoSEQ assay took place at survey level. Sequenced by immunoSEQ multiplex PCR; TCRdb stores in-frame clones only, minus some. This table holds about 39,000 clones, 70% to 90% found once. Source: unsorted PBMCs, taken just before starting antiretroviral therapy. The receptors come from a woman aged 18-35 years with HIV.

This chain uses TRBV5-6 with TRBJ2-5; 8 bases are a match to TRBD2. The junction had 4 bases not matched to a gene; V was cut back by 5 bases and J by 1 base. Germline V gene lookup returns CDR1 SGHDT and CDR2 YYEEEE. CDR3 size: 14 residues. CDR3 nucleotides: TGTGCCAGCAGTTTAGCGGGACCCCAAGAGACCCAGTACTTC. The encoded protein is CASSLAGPQETQYF.

This chain uses TRBV19 with TRBJ2-7; 8 positions match TRBD1. The CDR3 sequence is 13 residues long. The junction had 6 bases not matched to a gene; V was cut back by 5 bases and J by 6 bases. CDR1 is LNHDA, CDR2 SQIVND, per germline (reference sequence). The CDR3 nucleotides read TGTGCCAGTAGTCCCCGAACAGGGGGCGAGCAGTACTTC. Amino acid sequence: CASSPRTGGEQYF. Supplemented by reference TRBV19 and TRBJ2-7, the full variable domain reads DGGITQSPKYLFRKEGQNVTLSCEQNLNHDAMYWYRQDPGQGLRLIYYSQIVNDFQKGDIAEGYSVSREKKESFPLTVTSAQKNPTAFYLCASSPRTGGEQYFGPGTRLTVT.

The chain recombines TRBV10-3 with TRBJ2-3; unclear D gene. Trimming cost V 3 bases and J 0 bases, with 10 bases left between them. The CDR3 totals 15 residues. Germline V gives CDR1 ENHRY, CDR2 SYGVKD. The DNA of the CDR3 is TGTGCCATCAGTGACAGAAAATCTAGCACAGATACGCAGTATTTT. Its protein product is CAISDRKSSTDTQYF.

This clone was detected only once. The chain joins TRBV27 to TRBJ2-7; 8 bases match TRBD2. The CDR3 loop spans 17 amino acids. CDR1 is MNHEY and CDR2 is SMNVEV in the germline V gene (reference sequence). V lost 5 bases and J lost 0; bases outside the gene matches: 12. The CDR3 DNA follows: TGTGCCAGCAGTCCAAGGCCTAGCGGGTGGCTCTCCTACGAGCAGTACTTC. This codes for CASSPRPSGWLSYEQYF.

This chain connects TRBV4-3 to TRBJ2-1, with D possibly called TRBD1 or TRBD2 (5 bases each). The CDR3 loop spans 15 amino acids. The V gene's germline CDR1 is LGHNA and CDR2 YSLEER. Trimming took off 2 bases at V and 8 bases at J, with 16 bases between the two ends. The CDR3 DNA sequence: TGCGCCAGCAGCCAAAACATGCTACTGGGGGATGAGCAGTTCTTC. As protein: CASSQNMLLGDEQFF.

The genes are TRBV27 and TRBJ2-2; TRBD2 agrees at 8 bases. CDR1 MNHEY and CDR2 SMNVEV come from the germline V gene (reference sequence). Trimming at V came to 5 bases and at J to 5 bases, leaving 4 bases not matched to a gene. This CDR3 is 14 amino acids long. CDR3 DNA: TGTGCCAGCAGTGTAGCGGGAAAAACCGGGGAGCTGTTTTTT. Translating it yields CASSVAGKTGELFF.

The rearrangement joins TRBV28 to TRBJ1-3, with a tentative D call TRBD1 (5 bases). The CDR3 spans 15 residues. CDR1 and CDR2 (germline): MDHEN, SYDVKM. The V gene lost 2 bases and the J gene lost 5 bases, with 13 bases spanning the gap. CDR3 region: CASSLGTWTRNTIYF. CDR3 nucleotides: TGTGCCAGCAGTTTAGGGACTTGGACGAGAAACACCATATATTTT.

This chain joins TRBV19 and TRBJ2-1; D is ambiguous. The length of the CDR3 is 16 residues. V shed 2 bases and J shed 9 bases, with 20 bases lying between them. CDR1 LNHDA and CDR2 SQIVND come from the germline V gene (reference sequence). CDR3 loop: CASSITTPRSPSEQFF. Here the CDR3 DNA reads TGTGCCAGTAGTATAACTACCCCCCGATCCCCCAGTGAGCAGTTCTTC.

The V call is TRBV19, the J call TRBJ2-7, with 7 bases lining up with TRBD2. Germline lookup yields CDR1 LNHDA and CDR2 SQIVND (reference sequence). CDR3 length: 14 amino acids. The trim removed 5 bases at V and 0 bases at J, leaving 4 bases unmatched. The CDR3: CASSPGRASYEQYF. The CDR3 DNA follows: TGTGCCAGTAGTCCTGGGAGGGCCTCCTACGAGCAGTACTTC.

The CDR3 sequence: CASSLGDQSGYEQYF. The CDR3 coding sequence is TGTGCCAGCAGCCTTGGGGACCAATCGGGCTACGAGCAGTACTTC. The V and J genes are TRBV11-1 and TRBJ2-7, with D perhaps being TRBD1 or TRBD2 (5 bases each). CDR3 length equals 15 residues. The germline V gene encodes CDR1 SGHAT and CDR2 FQDESV (reference sequence). Trimming took 5 bases from V and 3 from J, leaving 17 bases between them.

V usage is TRBV6-6 and J usage is TRBJ2-3; D unresolved. Trimming took off 8 bases at V and 0 bases at J, with 12 bases between the two ends. CDR1 is MNHNY, CDR2 SVGAGI, per germline (reference sequence). The CDR3 is 14 residues long. CDR3 sequence reads: CASEARLSTDTQYF. The CDR3 coding sequence is TGTGCCAGCGAGGCCCGCCTTAGCACAGATACGCAGTATTTT.

J is TRBJ2-1 and V is TRBV29-1, with D unresolved. Germline CDR1 and CDR2: SQVTM and ANQGSEA. The germline V and J ends were trimmed by 4 bases and 9 bases, with 7 bases remaining between them. The CDR3 spans 10 residues. In DNA form, the CDR3 reads TGCAGCGTTGGGGCGGCTGAGCAGTTCTTC. Translation: CSVGAAEQFF.

This rearrangement joins TRBV6-5 to TRBJ2-3, with a tentative D call TRBD1 (5 bases). V was pared by 5 bases and J by 5 bases, with 11 bases between. Germline V gene data show CDR1 as MNHEY and CDR2 as SVGAGI. The CDR3 is made up of 13 amino acids. The CDR3 DNA reads as TGTGCCAGCAGTCCCGGACATGGAGATACGCAGTATTTT. It is translated as CASSPGHGDTQYF.

The rearrangement links TRBV6-5 to TRBJ1-1; D not resolved. With 2 bases removed from V and 5 bases from J, the gap between germline ends came to 9 bases. The length of the CDR3 is 13 residues. In germline, CDR1 is MNHEY, CDR2 SVGAGI. The CDR3 DNA is TGTGCCAGCAGTTACGGAGGAAGAACTGAAGCTTTCTTT. It encodes CASSYGGRTEAFF.

The chain carries TRBV11-2 and TRBJ1-1, with 9 bases identical to TRBD1. Germline CDR1 reads SGHAT; CDR2 reads FQNNGV. The CDR3 sequence is 14 residues long. The V and J ends lost 1 base and 5 bases, in that order; junction bases with no gene match: 2. The CDR3 bases are TGTGCCAGCAGCTTAGGGACAGGGGCGACTGAAGCTTTCTTT. It yields the protein CASSLGTGATEAFF.

The chain is built from TRBV9 and TRBJ2-7, with TRBD1 as a possible D gene (6 bases). The CDR3 runs to 16 residues. V was pared by 2 bases and J by 5 bases, with 20 bases between. Germline V gene data show CDR1 as SGDLS and CDR2 as YYNGEE. The CDR3 region has the DNA TGTGCCAGCAGCGTCAACCGGGACATAGGGCGCCACGAGCAGTACTTC. Translation gives CASSVNRDIGRHEQYF.

The chain recombines TRBV7-2 with TRBJ2-7; D might be TRBD1 (6 bases). The CDR3 loop spans 14 amino acids. Germline V gene sequence: CDR1 SGHTA, CDR2 FQGNSA. The V and J ends lost 2 bases and 3 bases respectively, with 11 bases between them. CDR3 in amino acids: CASSLQTGIYEQYF. The CDR3 coding sequence is TGTGCCAGCAGCTTACAAACAGGGATCTACGAGCAGTACTTC.

The CDR3, as DNA: TGTGCCAGCAGCTTGAATCTGGGCGACGAGCAGTACTTC. Its translation: CASSLNLGDEQYF. V and J are TRBV5-6 and TRBJ2-7; D is unclear. CDR3 length: 13 residues. V shed 1 base and J shed 5 bases, with 10 bases lying between them. CDR1 and CDR2 from the germline V gene are SGHDT and YYEEEE.

The chain is built from TRBV27 and TRBJ2-3; D may correspond to TRBD1 or TRBD2 (5 bases each). The CDR3 loop spans 14 amino acids. Trimming shortened V by 5 bases and J by 2 bases, and 11 bases separated the two germline ends. Germline CDR1 reads MNHEY; CDR2 reads SMNVEV (reference sequence). CDR3 region: CASSLGRYTDTQYF. The CDR3 DNA follows: TGTGCCAGCAGTCTGGGACGGTACACAGATACGCAGTATTTT.

V is TRBV18 and J is TRBJ2-5, with a tentative D call TRBD1 (6 bases). The CDR3 has 14 amino acids. The ends were cut back, 4 bases at V and 0 bases at J, with 9 bases in the middle. CDR1 and CDR2 from the germline V gene are KGHSH and LQKENI. The CDR3: CASSLGQYQETQYF. The CDR3, as DNA: TGTGCCAGCTCACTCGGACAGTACCAAGAGACCCAGTACTTC.

The rearrangement uses TRBV28 and TRBJ1-3; 9 bases align to TRBD1. Looked up from germline, CDR1 is MDHEN and CDR2 is SYDVKM. V trimming: 6 bases; J trimming: 4 bases; junction bases outside the gene matches: 7. The CDR3 spans 15 residues. Here the CDR3 DNA reads TGTGCCAGCAGGGGGGGACAGGGTACAGGAAACACCATATATTTT. Encoded protein: CASRGGQGTGNTIYF.

DNA for the CDR3: TGCGCCAGCAGCTTGTTTACCGGGGACGACCTGTCATATAGCAATCAGCCCCAGCATTTT. It codes for CASSLFTGDDLSYSNQPQHF. V gene TRBV5-1 combines with J gene TRBJ1-5; weak D call: TRBD1 (5 bases). The CDR3 is 20 residues long. The V and J ends lost 1 base and 0 bases respectively, with 23 bases between them. Germline values: CDR1 SGHRS, CDR2 YFSETQ. Complete variable domain (other parts from reference TRBV5-1 and TRBJ1-5): KAGVTQTPRYLIKTRGQQVTLSCSPISGHRSVSWYQQTPGQGLQFLFEYFSETQRNKGNFPGRFSGRQFSNSRSEMNVSTLELGDSALYLCASSLFTGDDLSYSNQPQHFGDGTRLSIL.

The J gene is TRBJ1-4, the V gene TRBV23-1; 7 bases match TRBD1. TRBV23-1 is an open reading frame, and its role is uncertain. Trimming cost V 0 bases and J 3 bases; bases outside gene matches: 1. The CDR3 totals 15 residues. This CDR3 is CASSQSQGANEKLFF. The CDR3 nucleotides are TGCGCCAGCAGTCAATCGCAGGGGGCTAATGAAAAACTGTTTTTT.

This clone has a handful of counts. The chain combines TRBV14 with TRBJ2-7, with 8 bases lining up with TRBD1. V shed 6 bases, J shed 3 bases, and the junction held 13 bases outside the gene matches. The germline CDR1 and CDR2 sequences are SGHDN and FVKESK. There are 16 residues in the CDR3. CDR3: CASSFSGWTGHYEQYF. Written as DNA, the CDR3 is TGTGCCAGCAGTTTCAGTGGTTGGACAGGGCACTACGAGCAGTACTTC.

The chain joins TRBV28 to TRBJ2-7; D perhaps matches TRBD1 (6 bases). The CDR3 has 16 residues. V was cut by 4 bases and J by 2 bases, with 18 bases left in between. The germline CDR1 and CDR2 sequences are MDHEN and SYDVKM. Here the CDR3 DNA reads TGTGCCAGCAGTTCGCTCCTCGGGAAGGGGGCCTACGAGCAGTACTTC. This codes for CASSSLLGKGAYEQYF.

This chain connects TRBV4-3 to TRBJ2-4, with TRBD1 as a possible D gene (5 bases). The CDR3 totals 14 residues. The V end lost 2 bases, the J end lost 4 bases, and 9 bases lay between the germline ends. Germline-derived CDR1 and CDR2 are LGHNA and YSLEER. The CDR3 nucleotides read TGCGCCAGCAGCCAATGGCAGGGAAAAAACATTCAGTACTTC. Protein product: CASSQWQGKNIQYF.